A selection of T cell receptor beta chains follows, all from one sample in a study of blood T cell repertoires in COVID-19. Profiling relied on immunoSEQ multiplex PCR, and the TCRdb table lists in-frame clones only, not all of them. Of around 56,000 clones detected, around 81% appear once; the ten largest clones hold around 30%. Sample: peripheral blood. Receptors were obtained from a woman of 80 years or more with active or convalescent COVID-19. Each CDR3 is given with its conserved first and last residue. The D gene is left open where the match is weak. The size entry is marked missing in some rows and otherwise reads once, few, many or a size class.

clone_size,j_call,d_call,v_call,cdr3_length,cdr3_aa,cdr3_nt
.,TRBJ1-4,.,TRBV27,14,CASSLGRGGEKLFF,TGTGCCAGCAGTTTGGGGAGGGGAGGTGAAAAACTGTTTTTT
.,TRBJ1-1,.,TRBV19,13,CASKLAGNTEAFF,TGTGCCAGTAAGTTGGCGGGGAACACTGAAGCTTTCTTT
.,TRBJ2-2,.,TRBV27,16,CASSLFIGQPTGELFF,TGTGCCAGCAGTTTATTCATTGGACAGCCGACCGGGGAGCTGTTTTTT
.,TRBJ2-1,.,TRBV12-3/TRBV12-4,11,CASSNRAEQFF,TGTGCCAGCAGTAACAGGGCTGAGCAGTTCTTC
once,TRBJ2-7,.,TRBV6-5,14,CASSYSDNSYEQYF,TGTGCCAGCAGTTACTCGGATAACAGCTACGAGCAGTACTTC
.,TRBJ1-5,.,TRBV19,13,CASSNAGGQPQHF,TGTGCCAGTAGTAACGCGGGGGGTCAGCCCCAGCATTTT
.,TRBJ2-7,TRBD1,TRBV5-1,16,CASSLARDSTIYEQYF,TGCGCCAGCAGCTTGGCCCGGGACAGTACTATCTACGAGCAGTACTTC
.,TRBJ2-1,TRBD2,TRBV29-1,16,CSVESLGLAGLGEQFF,TGCAGCGTTGAATCTTTAGGACTAGCGGGGTTGGGTGAGCAGTTCTTC
.,TRBJ1-2,.,TRBV19,15,CASSIGREMEYGYTF,TGTGCCAGTAGTATCGGACGGGAGATGGAATATGGCTACACCTTC
.,TRBJ2-3,TRBD1,TRBV25-1,16,CASSDSRTGGRDTQYF,TGTGCCAGCAGTGACTCCAGGACAGGGGGTAGGGATACGCAGTATTTT
.,TRBJ2-7,.,TRBV11-3,13,CASSSGHDYEQYF,TGTGCCAGCAGCTCGGGACACGATTACGAGCAGTACTTC
.,TRBJ2-7,TRBD1,TRBV7-9,15,CASSLGPDRENEQYF,TGTGCCAGCAGCTTAGGACCGGACAGGGAGAACGAGCAGTACTTC
.,TRBJ2-5,TRBD1,TRBV27,14,CASSPGTGEGTQYF,TGTGCCAGCAGTCCCGGGACAGGGGAGGGGACCCAGTACTTC
.,TRBJ1-2,TRBD1,TRBV13,13,CASSTRTGNGYTF,TGTGCCAGCAGCACGAGGACAGGGAATGGCTACACCTTC
.,TRBJ1-2,TRBD1,TRBV28,14,CASSSQGDSYGYTF,TGTGCCAGCAGTTCTCAGGGGGATAGCTATGGCTACACCTTC
.,TRBJ2-4,TRBD2,TRBV6-2/TRBV6-3,16,CASRPSGGGSQNIQYF,TGTGCCAGCAGGCCTAGCGGGGGAGGATCCCAAAACATTCAGTACTTC
.,TRBJ1-1,.,TRBV7-2,16,CASSLVRTQVGDEAFF,TGTGCCAGCAGCTTAGTTAGGACACAGGTTGGGGATGAAGCTTTCTTT
.,TRBJ2-2,TRBD1,TRBV3-1/TRBV3-2,15,CASSQPGGVSGELFF,TGTGCCAGCAGCCAGCCAGGGGGCGTGTCCGGGGAGCTGTTTTTT
.,TRBJ1-1,.,TRBV28,15,CASTQGYGLTLGTFF,TGTGCCAGCACCCAAGGGTATGGGTTGACCCTCGGGACTTTCTTT
.,TRBJ2-7,.,TRBV2,10,CASAAGEQYF,TGTGCCAGCGCGGCGGGGGAGCAGTACTTC
once,TRBJ1-1,.,TRBV7-9,14,CASSVQGVGTEAFF,TGTGCCAGCAGCGTACAGGGTGTAGGTACTGAAGCTTTCTTT
.,TRBJ2-6,TRBD1,TRBV7-2,16,CASSLGQVMGANVLTF,TGTGCCAGCAGCTTGGGACAGGTTATGGGGGCCAACGTCCTGACTTTC
few,TRBJ2-6,.,TRBV7-9,17,CASSLGAGNSGANVLTF,TGTGCCAGCAGCTTAGGGGCAGGGAATTCTGGGGCCAACGTCCTGACTTTC
.,TRBJ1-6,TRBD1,TRBV2,15,CASSDPGQGSSPLHF,TGTGCCAGCAGTGACCCGGGACAGGGAAGTTCACCCCTCCACTTT
.,TRBJ1-5,.,TRBV6-6,15,CASSYEVRRNQPQHF,TGTGCCAGCAGTTACGAGGTCCGCCGCAATCAGCCCCAGCATTTT
.,TRBJ2-7,TRBD1,TRBV6-4,12,CASPDRAYEQYF,TGTGCCAGCCCGGACAGGGCCTACGAGCAGTACTTC
.,TRBJ2-7,TRBD2,TRBV7-2,15,CASSSTLAGVYEQYF,TGTGCCAGCAGCTCAACCTTAGCGGGGGTCTACGAGCAGTACTTC